Listed here are 9 T cell receptor beta chains from one sample, sequenced in a study of OX40 agonist ivuxolimab in advanced cancers. Some clones are missing from TCRdb's copy, which holds only in-frame ones; the method was immunoSEQ multiplex PCR. This table holds about 94,000 clones, roughly 84% found once. The specimen was CD4+ or CD8+ T cells sorted from blood, collected in a trial of the OX40 agonist ivuxolimab. The receptors come from an adult with an advanced solid tumor such as melanoma, head and neck, liver or kidney cancer.

V gene TRBV5-3 combines with J gene TRBJ2-4; 7 bases line up with TRBD1. TRBV5-3 counts as an open reading frame of uncertain function. This CDR3 contains 14 residues. V lost 10 bases and J lost 0; bases outside the gene matches: 7. CDR3 region: CASLRGRAKNIQYF. The CDR3 DNA sequence: TGTGCCTCGTTGAGGGGGCGAGCCAAAAACATTCAGTACTTC.

This clone was found once. V usage is TRBV6-6 and J usage is TRBJ2-5; tentatively, D is TRBD1 (6 bases). This CDR3 is 14 amino acids long. V lost 5 bases, J lost 1 base, and 11 bases lay in between. Germline V gene lookup returns CDR1 MNHNY and CDR2 SVGAGI (reference sequence). CDR3 in amino acids: CASSLRGGQETQYF. CDR3 DNA: TGTGCCAGCAGTCTCAGAGGGGGCCAAGAGACCCAGTACTTC.

The rearrangement links TRBV4-1 to TRBJ2-3; D uncertain. Trimming cost V 1 base and J 10 bases, with 15 bases left between them. CDR1 is MGHRA, CDR2 YSYEKL, per germline. CDR3 length equals 14 residues. CDR3 region: CASSQGPVPGPQYF. CDR3 DNA sequence: TGCGCCAGCAGCCAAGGTCCGGTTCCTGGACCGCAGTATTTT.

This clone is a singleton in its sample. V usage is TRBV11-2 and J usage is TRBJ2-4, with D maybe TRBD1 (7 bases). Germline assignment: CDR1 SGHAT and CDR2 FQNNGV. V lost 5 bases and J 6 bases, leaving 26 bases between the germline ends. This CDR3 is 18 amino acids long. The CDR3 here is CASSLTRSLRGDGNIQYF. CDR3 bases: TGTGCCAGCAGCCTTACCCGCTCCCTCAGGGGGGATGGAAACATTCAGTACTTC.

V is TRBV7-7 and J is TRBJ2-5; 9 positions agree with TRBD2. This CDR3 region has 16 residues. Germline V gene data show CDR1 as SSHAT and CDR2 as FNYEAQ (reference sequence). The J segment lost 2 bases and the V segment lost 5 bases, leaving 9 bases of the junction unmatched. This CDR3 is CASSRTSSGIQETQYF. The CDR3 DNA is TGTGCCAGCAGCCGTACGTCTAGCGGGATACAAGAGACCCAGTACTTC.

The V gene is TRBV6-1, the J gene TRBJ2-7; TRBD1 matches 8 bases. With V trimmed by 4 bases and J by 2 bases, 7 bases remained unmatched. The V gene's germline CDR1 is MNHNS and CDR2 SASEGT. This CDR3 has 15 amino acids. This CDR3 reads CASSAGGITTYEQYF. DNA for the CDR3: TGTGCCAGCAGTGCAGGGGGCATTACTACCTACGAGCAGTACTTC.

The chain uses TRBV18 and TRBJ1-1; D uncertain. Germline CDR1 KGHSH, CDR2 LQKENI. The V end lost 4 bases, the J end lost 1 base, and 7 bases lay between the germline ends. The CDR3 loop spans 13 amino acids. In DNA form, the CDR3 reads TGTGCCAGCTCACAGGGATCGAACACTGAAGCTTTCTTT. Residues: CASSQGSNTEAFF.

This chain joins TRBV7-2 and TRBJ2-3; 7 positions match TRBD1. V shed 1 base, J shed 1 base, and the junction held 5 bases outside the gene matches. The CDR3 has 16 amino acids. Germline lookup yields CDR1 SGHTA and CDR2 FQGNSA. The DNA of the CDR3 is TGTGCCAGCAGCTTAGGACAGGGTTCGGGCACAGATACGCAGTATTTT. Its translation is CASSLGQGSGTDTQYF.

The chain is built from TRBV5-1 and TRBJ2-2; tentative D call: TRBD1 (5 bases). CDR1 SGHRS and CDR2 YFSETQ come from the germline V gene. This CDR3 is 16 amino acids long. V lost 2 bases to trimming and J lost 0 bases, with 11 bases between them. In DNA form, the CDR3 reads TGCGCCAGCAGCTTTTTAGGGGATACGAACACCGGGGAGCTGTTTTTT. It specifies CASSFLGDTNTGELFF.